The clone carrying this T cell receptor (beta chain) appeared a few times. Its specificity is unknown. Amplification of the TCR beta CDR3 regions used RNA transcripts (as template). RT-PCR in the first round used HTBI primers; a second-round multiplex PCR followed. TCRdb fed the multiplex PCR reads into MiXCR, producing one record per CDR3 protein. The table has around 590,000 distinct CDR3 sequences, under 40% seen once. Hyperthyroidism patients had new diagnoses, durations under 2 months, and ages of 18 to 65. Clinicians diagnosed using symptoms, serum thyroxine, TRAb, thyroid ultrasound and orbital computed tomography. This entry comes from a study of Graves' ophthalmopathy and Graves' hyperthyroidism. Study-level information: Ophthalmopathy absent within 18 months of follow-up marked hyperthyroidism as stable. Study observations and caveats: As the model predicted ophthalmopathy progression, it achieved a sensitivity of less than 71% and a specificity of 72.22%.

In germline, CDR1 is SGHTA, CDR2 FQGNSA. V gave up 4 bases and J gave up 6 bases; unmatched junction bases: 8. This CDR3 spans 14 amino acids. The sequence was obtained from an adult man with Graves' hyperthyroidism. Sequenced sample: peripheral blood or thyroid tissue (not recorded which). The chain combines TRBV7-2 with TRBJ2-7; 8 bases match TRBD1. CDR3 bases: TGTGCCAGCAGCTGGCGGACAGGGAGTTCCGAGCAGTACTTC. The encoded protein is CASSWRTGSSEQYF.